This T cell receptor beta chain is from a study of blood T cell repertoires in COVID-19. CDR3 length: 16 residues. Clones were sequenced by immunoSEQ multiplex PCR, and TCRdb holds only the in-frame ones, with some missing. The sample shows some 80,000 clones, around 83% of them seen only once. Sequencing was done on a sample of peripheral blood. The V call is TRBV21-1, the J call TRBJ2-1; the listed D gene, TRBD2, was not tested against the DNA. TRBV21-1 is a pseudogene. This clonotype was obtained from an older woman with acute or convalescent COVID-19. The CDR3 here is CASLCCAAYSYNEQFF. Here the CDR3 DNA reads TGTGCCAGCCTCTGCTGTGCGGCCTACTCCTACAATGAGCAGTTCTTC.